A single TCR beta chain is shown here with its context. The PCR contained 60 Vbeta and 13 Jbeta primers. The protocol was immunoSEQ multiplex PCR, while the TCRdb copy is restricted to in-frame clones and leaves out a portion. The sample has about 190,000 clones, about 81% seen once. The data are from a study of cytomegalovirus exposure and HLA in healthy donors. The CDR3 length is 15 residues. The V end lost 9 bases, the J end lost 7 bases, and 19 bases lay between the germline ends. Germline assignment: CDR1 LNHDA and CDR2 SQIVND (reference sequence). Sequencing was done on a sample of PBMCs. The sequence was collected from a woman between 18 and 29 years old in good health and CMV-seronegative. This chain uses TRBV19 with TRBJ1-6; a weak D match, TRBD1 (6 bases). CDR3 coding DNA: TGTGCCAGCCATATGGACAGAACAGCCAATTCACCCCTCCACTTT. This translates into CASHMDRTANSPLHF.